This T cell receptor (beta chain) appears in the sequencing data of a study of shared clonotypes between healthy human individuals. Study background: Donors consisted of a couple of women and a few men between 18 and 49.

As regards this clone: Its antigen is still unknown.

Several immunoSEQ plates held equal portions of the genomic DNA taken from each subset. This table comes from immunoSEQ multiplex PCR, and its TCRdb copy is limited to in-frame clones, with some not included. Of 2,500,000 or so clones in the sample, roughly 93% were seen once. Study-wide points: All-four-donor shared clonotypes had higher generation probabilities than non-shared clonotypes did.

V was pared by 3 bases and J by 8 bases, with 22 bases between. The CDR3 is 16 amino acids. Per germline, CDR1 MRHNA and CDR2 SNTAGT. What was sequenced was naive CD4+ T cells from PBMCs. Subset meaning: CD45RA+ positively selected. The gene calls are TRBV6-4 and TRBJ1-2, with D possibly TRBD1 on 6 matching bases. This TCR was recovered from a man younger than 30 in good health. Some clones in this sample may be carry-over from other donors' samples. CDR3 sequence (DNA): TGTGCCAGCAGTGATTTCGGGACATCAAACGAGAGAGGCTACACCTTC. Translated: CASSDFGTSNERGYTF.